Below are 27 T cell receptor beta chains sequenced from a single sample in a study of Siglec-9 on CD8 T cells in melanoma. Produced via immunoSEQ multiplex PCR; TCRdb's table is partial and in-frame only. Here the sample spans some 37,000 clones, around 81% being singletons. Sequenced: Siglec-9- CD8+ T cells sorted from blood. The receptor source for this set is a human donor in good health.

The V call is TRBV27, the J call TRBJ1-2, with D possibly TRBD1 on 5 matching bases. Germline CDR1 MNHEY, CDR2 SMNVEV (reference sequence). The CDR3 has 16 amino acids. Trimming cost V 2 bases and J 8 bases, with 21 bases left between them. The CDR3: CASSLKFWGNVIGYTF. In nucleotides, the CDR3 is TGTGCCAGCAGTTTAAAATTCTGGGGCAACGTTATAGGCTACACCTTC.

The CDR3 DNA reads TGTGCCAGCAGCTACGGCACTAACTATGGCTACACCTTC. It encodes CASSYGTNYGYTF. The chain carries TRBV11-2 and TRBJ1-2; D is unclear. CDR3 length: 13 residues. Per germline, CDR1 SGHAT and CDR2 FQNNGV. The V and J ends lost 4 bases and 0 bases respectively, with 6 bases between them.

The CDR3 region is CSVEVAGEYQETQYF. CDR3 sequence (DNA): TGCAGCGTTGAGGTTGCAGGCGAGTACCAAGAGACCCAGTACTTC. The V gene is TRBV29-1, the J gene TRBJ2-5, with D uncertain. The CDR3 covers 15 residues. Trimming removed 3 bases from V and 0 bases from J, with 14 bases in between. CDR1 is SQVTM, CDR2 ANQGSEA, per germline.

CDR3 in DNA: TGTGCCAGCAGCTCCCAAGGACTAGCGGAGAGGGGGCAGTACTTC. It specifies CASSSQGLAERGQYF. This rearrangement joins TRBV4-2 to TRBJ2-7; 10 bases match TRBD2. The CDR3 covers 15 residues. V was clipped by 5 bases and J by 9 bases; unmatched bases: 13. Germline V gene lookup returns CDR1 LGHNA and CDR2 YNFKEQ.

Concerning this clone itself: One junction end does not reproduce the germline sequence, and a read error may be involved. This sequence joins TRBV7-7 and TRBJ1-1; D is undetermined. The length of the CDR3 is 15 residues. Germline V CDR1 and CDR2: SSHAT, FNYEAQ (reference sequence). CDR3 coding DNA: TGTGCTAGCAGCTCTCTCCCCATGTCAGACACTGAAGCTTCCTTT. It specifies CASSSLPMSDTEASF. Full variable domain (rest looked up from reference TRBV7-7 and TRBJ1-1): GAGVSQSPRYKVTKRGQDVTLRCDPISSHATLYWYQQALGQGPEFLTYFNYEAQPDKSGLPSDRFSAERPEGSISTLTIQRTEQRDSAMYRCASSSLPMSDTEASFGQGTRLTVV.

The rearrangement uses TRBV9 and TRBJ2-7, with unresolved D. V gave up 0 bases and J gave up 2 bases, with 12 bases separating them. The CDR3 length is 15 residues. CDR1 is SGDLS and CDR2 is YYNGEE in the germline V gene. The DNA of the CDR3 is TGTGCCAGCAGCGTAGATTTCGGGCTTGCCTACGAGCAGTACTTC. The encoded protein is CASSVDFGLAYEQYF.

This chain connects TRBV27 to TRBJ2-3; either TRBD1 or TRBD2 may supply D (5 bases each). Trimming cost V 5 bases and J 4 bases, with 13 bases left between them. From germline, CDR1 is MNHEY and CDR2 SMNVEV (reference sequence). This CDR3 spans 14 amino acids. DNA for the CDR3: TGTGCCAGCAGTCCGTGGGGACCGTCAGATACGCAGTATTTT. It encodes CASSPWGPSDTQYF.

The chain recombines TRBV10-1 with TRBJ2-5, with D uncertain. There are 17 residues in the CDR3. Germline V gives CDR1 WNHNN, CDR2 SYGVQD (reference sequence). Trimming took 1 base from V and 4 from J, leaving 19 bases between them. The CDR3 sequence is CASSELSRTDGRETQYF. CDR3 DNA: TGCGCCAGCAGTGAGTTGTCTAGGACCGACGGAAGAGAGACCCAGTACTTC.

The J gene is TRBJ1-1, the V gene TRBV28; D gene uncertain. This CDR3 has 14 amino acids. Germline V gene sequence: CDR1 MDHEN, CDR2 SYDVKM. With 7 bases removed from V and 3 bases from J, the gap between germline ends came to 15 bases. The chain's CDR3 is CASTFWSTYTEAFF. For the CDR3, the DNA is TGTGCCAGCACCTTTTGGAGCACTTACACTGAAGCTTTCTTT.

The genes are TRBV25-1 and TRBJ1-2; no reliable D call. The CDR3 contains 14 residues. In germline, CDR1 is MGHDK, CDR2 SYGVNS. V was pared by 3 bases and J by 3 bases, with 11 bases between. DNA of the CDR3: TGTGCCAGCAGTGACTTGGGATCCTACTATGGCTACACCTTC. Protein product: CASSDLGSYYGYTF.

The V gene is TRBV19, the J gene TRBJ2-7, with 9 bases aligning to TRBD2. The CDR3 sequence is 15 residues long. The germline CDR1 and CDR2 sequences are LNHDA and SQIVND (reference sequence). The trim removed 2 bases at V and 5 bases at J, leaving 7 bases unmatched. Here the CDR3 reads CASSISSGSPHEQYF. The CDR3 nucleotides read TGTGCCAGTAGTATAAGTAGCGGGAGTCCTCACGAGCAGTACTTC.

The chain employs TRBV28 and TRBJ2-5, with D possibly matching TRBD2 (6 bases). V was trimmed by 6 bases and J by 6 bases, leaving 23 bases between them. The germline V gene has CDR1 MDHEN and CDR2 SYDVKM. CDR3 size: 16 residues. The CDR3 DNA reads as TGTGCCAGCAGCCACACTGGGACGGAGGGTGCGAAGACCCAGTACTTC. It translates to CASSHTGTEGAKTQYF.

The sample holds a few counts of this clone. V usage is TRBV19 and J usage is TRBJ1-1; 8 bases are shared with TRBD1. The ends lost 0 bases at V and 1 base at J; junction bases unmatched: 10. The CDR3 covers 18 residues. Germline V CDR1 and CDR2: LNHDA, SQIVND (reference sequence). CDR3 region: CASSIDPRKTGANTEAFF. CDR3 coding DNA: TGTGCCAGTAGTATAGATCCAAGGAAGACAGGGGCGAACACTGAAGCTTTCTTT. The full variable domain, with the rest looked up from reference TRBV19 and TRBJ1-1, is DGGITQSPKYLFRKEGQNVTLSCEQNLNHDAMYWYRQDPGQGLRLIYYSQIVNDFQKGDIAEGYSVSREKKESFPLTVTSAQKNPTAFYLCASSIDPRKTGANTEAFFGQGTRLTVV.

The chain links TRBV2 to TRBJ2-7, with no clear D. This CDR3 is 13 amino acids long. Trimming removed 8 bases at V and 3 bases at J, with 14 bases between. Germline V CDR1 and CDR2: SNHLY, FYNNEI. The CDR3: CASLTSMGYEQYF. The CDR3 DNA sequence: TGTGCCAGCTTAACCTCGATGGGCTACGAGCAGTACTTC. Full variable domain (missing parts from reference TRBV2 and TRBJ2-7): EPEVTQTPSHQVTQMGQEVILRCVPISNHLYFYWYRQILGQKVEFLVSFYNNEISEKSEIFDDQFSVERPDGSNFTLKIRSTKLEDSAMYFCASLTSMGYEQYFGPGTRLTVT.

V is TRBV7-3 and J is TRBJ1-5; D is unresolved. This CDR3 spans 15 amino acids. The V gene's germline CDR1 is SGHTA and CDR2 FQGTGA. V was clipped by 2 bases and J by 3 bases, with 11 bases between them. For the CDR3, the DNA is TGTGCCAGCAGCTTACTGGGAGGACCCAATCAGCCCCAGCATTTT. Encoded protein: CASSLLGGPNQPQHF.

The chain carries TRBV4-1 and TRBJ1-2; D is unresolved. Germline CDR1 is MGHRA and CDR2 is YSYEKL. Deletions cut 2 bases from V and 5 bases from J, with 9 bases between. The CDR3 has 13 amino acids. Here the CDR3 DNA reads TGCGCCAGCAGCCAATCAGGAGGGTATGGCTACACCTTC. Protein sequence: CASSQSGGYGYTF.

The gene calls are TRBV10-1 and TRBJ1-3; D is ambiguous. This CDR3 spans 15 amino acids. CDR1 WNHNN and CDR2 SYGVQD come from the germline V gene (reference sequence). Trimming took 0 bases from V and 3 from J, leaving 9 bases between them. The CDR3 spells CASSESSGFGNTIYF. The CDR3 nucleotides read TGCGCCAGCAGTGAGTCATCGGGGTTTGGAAACACCATATATTTT.

The chain couples TRBV7-8 to TRBJ1-1; D uncertain. CDR3 size: 16 residues. Per the germline V gene, CDR1 is SGHVS and CDR2 is FQNEAQ. V lost 2 bases and J lost 1, with 14 bases in between. CDR3 DNA sequence: TGTGCCAGCAGCTTAAATTCATATCAAGCGAACACTGAAGCTTTCTTT. It yields the protein CASSLNSYQANTEAFF.

The rearrangement joins TRBV4-1 to TRBJ2-3; D gene unclear. V lost 0 bases and J 0 bases, leaving 4 bases between the germline ends. The CDR3 extends over 14 amino acids. From germline, CDR1 is MGHRA and CDR2 YSYEKL. CDR3 sequence reads: CASSQDASTDTQYF. The CDR3 DNA reads as TGCGCCAGCAGCCAAGATGCTAGCACAGATACGCAGTATTTT.

This clone was seen a few times. The rearrangement links TRBV5-6 to TRBJ2-7, with a tentative D call TRBD1 (7 bases). The CDR3 runs 15 residues. Germline V gives CDR1 SGHDT, CDR2 YYEEEE. Between the trimmed V and J ends, which lost 0 bases and 3 bases, there was a span of 13 bases. The CDR3 sequence is CASSLGGAGGYEQYF. The CDR3 DNA sequence: TGTGCCAGCAGCTTGGGCGGGGCAGGGGGCTACGAGCAGTACTTC. The full variable domain, completed using reference TRBV5-6 and TRBJ2-7, is DAGVTQSPTHLIKTRGQQVTLRCSPKSGHDTVSWYQQALGQGPQFIFQYYEEEERQRGNFPDRFSGHQFPNYSSELNVNALLLGDSALYLCASSLGGAGGYEQYFGPGTRLTVT.

The gene calls are TRBV14 and TRBJ2-2; D gene unclear. The V gene lost 5 bases and the J gene lost 2 bases, with 9 bases spanning the gap. The CDR3 consists of 14 residues. Germline CDR1 and CDR2: SGHDN and FVKESK. The CDR3 is CASSYTRNTGELFF. The CDR3 DNA is TGTGCCAGCAGCTATACAAGAAACACCGGGGAGCTGTTTTTT. Supplemented by reference TRBV14 and TRBJ2-2, the full variable domain reads EAGVTQFPSHSVIEKGQTVTLRCDPISGHDNLYWYRRVMGKEIKFLLHFVKESKQDESGMPNNRFLAERTGGTYSTLKVQPAELEDSGVYFCASSYTRNTGELFFGEGSRLTVL.

The chain combines TRBV4-1 with TRBJ2-7; TRBD1 or TRBD2 may be the D gene (5 bases each). V dropped 4 bases and J dropped 7 bases, with 17 bases sitting between them. In germline, CDR1 is MGHRA, CDR2 YSYEKL. CDR3 length: 14 amino acids. The CDR3 region has the DNA TGCGCCAGCAGCCCATACGAGCTGGGGGATGAGCAGTACTTC. This sequence encodes CASSPYELGDEQYF.

J is TRBJ2-3 and V is TRBV4-1, with TRBD2 as a possible D gene (5 bases). V lost 3 bases and J lost 1, with 11 bases in between. Germline assignment: CDR1 MGHRA and CDR2 YSYEKL. The CDR3 has 15 residues. CDR3 coding DNA: TGCGCCAGCAGCCAGGCATTTAGCGGCACAGATACGCAGTATTTT. Protein product: CASSQAFSGTDTQYF.

This clone was found a few times. This specimen includes other DNA sequences encoding the same CDR3. V usage is TRBV19 and J usage is TRBJ1-5; no clear D. There are 15 residues in the CDR3. Trimming took 5 bases from V and 0 from J, leaving 11 bases between them. The germline V gene has CDR1 LNHDA and CDR2 SQIVND (reference sequence). The CDR3 sequence is CASSSTAYSNQPQHF. The CDR3 nucleotides read TGTGCCAGTAGTTCGACGGCTTATAGCAATCAGCCCCAGCATTTT.

The chain recombines TRBV7-9 with TRBJ1-4; maybe TRBD1 (5 bases). The CDR3 contains 13 residues. V shed 7 bases and J shed 8 bases, with 14 bases lying between them. In germline, CDR1 is SEHNR, CDR2 FQNEAQ (reference sequence). The CDR3 is CASTEGADEKLFF. CDR3 sequence (DNA): TGTGCCAGCACCGAAGGGGCCGACGAAAAACTGTTTTTT.

This CDR3 reads CASSSGTGFLAEAFF. The CDR3 nucleotides are TGTGCCAGCAGCTCCGGCACAGGGTTCCTGGCTGAAGCTTTCTTT. This rearrangement joins TRBV7-9 to TRBJ1-1; TRBD1 might be the D (6 bases). Germline CDR1 and CDR2: SEHNR and FQNEAQ (reference sequence). This CDR3 comprises 15 residues. V lost 4 bases and J lost 6, with 18 bases in between.

This clone has a handful of counts. This chain links TRBV9 with TRBJ2-5; 7 positions agree with TRBD1. CDR3 length equals 18 residues. Trimming took 0 bases from V and 9 from J; bases not matched to a gene: 20. Germline V lookup: CDR1 SGDLS, CDR2 YYNGEE. This CDR3 reads CASSVATGSGGLQWAQYF. DNA of the CDR3: TGTGCCAGCAGCGTAGCTACAGGGTCAGGGGGATTGCAATGGGCCCAGTACTTC.